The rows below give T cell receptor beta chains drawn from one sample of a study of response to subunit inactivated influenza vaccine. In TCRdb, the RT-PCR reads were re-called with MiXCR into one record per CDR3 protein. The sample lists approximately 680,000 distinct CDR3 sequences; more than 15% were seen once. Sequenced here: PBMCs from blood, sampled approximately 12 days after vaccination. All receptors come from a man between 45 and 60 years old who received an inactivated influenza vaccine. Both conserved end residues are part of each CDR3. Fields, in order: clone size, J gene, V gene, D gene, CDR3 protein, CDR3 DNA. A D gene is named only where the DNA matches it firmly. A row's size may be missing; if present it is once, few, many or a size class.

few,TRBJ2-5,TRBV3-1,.,CASSQDLARGDVQETQYF,TGTGCCAGCAGCCAAGATTTGGCCAGGGGGGACGTCCAAGAGACCCAGTACTTC
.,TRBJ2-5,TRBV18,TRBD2,CASSILAGVETQYF,TGTGCCAGCTCAATTCTAGCGGGAGTAGAGACCCAGTACTTC
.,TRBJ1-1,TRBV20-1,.,CSPTQGNTEAFF,TGCAGTCCCACTCAAGGGAACACTGAAGCTTTCTTT
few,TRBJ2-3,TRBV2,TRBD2,CASIPPGGGSTDTQYF,TGTGCCAGCATCCCCCCGGGCGGGGGGAGCACAGATACGCAGTATTTT
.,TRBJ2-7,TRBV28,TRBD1,CASSFWDGTEKKYEQYF,TGTGCCAGCAGTTTCTGGGACGGGACAGAAAAAAAGTACGAGCAGTACTTC
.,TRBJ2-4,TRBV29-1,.,CSVVPPGNIQYF,TGCAGCGTTGTCCCACCGGGGAACATTCAGTACTTC
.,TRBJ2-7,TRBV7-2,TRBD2,CASSLQREVSYEQYF,TGTGCCAGCAGCTTACAGCGGGAAGTTTCCTACGAGCAGTACTTC
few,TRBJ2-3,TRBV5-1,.,CASKQGTTDTQYF,TGCGCCAGCAAACAGGGAACCACAGATACGCAGTATTTT
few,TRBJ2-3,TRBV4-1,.,CASSQVGEGIDTQYF,TGCGCCAGCAGCCAAGTAGGCGAGGGGATAGATACGCAGTATTTT
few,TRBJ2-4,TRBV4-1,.,CASSPSEAKNIQYF,TGCGCCAGCAGCCCTTCGGAAGCCAAAAACATTCAGTACTTC
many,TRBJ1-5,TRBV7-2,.,CASSLGRVEPQHF,TGTGCCAGCAGCTTAGGCAGGGTTGAGCCCCAGCATTTT
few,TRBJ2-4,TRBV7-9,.,CASSLGSLGNIQYF,TGTGCCAGCAGCTTGGGCAGCCTTGGTAACATTCAGTACTTC
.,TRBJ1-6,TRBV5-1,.,CASSLERGGNSPLHF,TGCGCCAGCAGCTTGGAGCGGGGCGGTAATTCACCCCTCCACTTT
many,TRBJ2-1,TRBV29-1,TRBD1,CSAWTGGHNEQFF,TGCAGCGCCTGGACAGGGGGCCACAATGAGCAGTTCTTC
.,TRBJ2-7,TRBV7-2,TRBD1,CASSSGQRSYEQYF,TGTGCCAGCAGCTCGGGACAGAGATCTTACGAGCAGTACTTC
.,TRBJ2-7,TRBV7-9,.,CASSSSRLGYEQYF,TGTGCCAGCAGCTCTTCCCGACTGGGGTACGAGCAGTACTTC
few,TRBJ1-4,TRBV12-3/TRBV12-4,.,CASSLAGGYRKKLFF,TGTGCCAGCAGTTTGGCCGGGGGCTATAGGAAAAAACTGTTTTTT
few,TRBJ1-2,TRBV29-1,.,CSVVTAIYYGYTF,TGCAGCGTCGTGACTGCCATTTACTATGGCTACACCTTC
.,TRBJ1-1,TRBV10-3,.,CAISSGARTEAFF,TGTGCCATCAGTTCGGGGGCGCGTACTGAAGCTTTCTTT
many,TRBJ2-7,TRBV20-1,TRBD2,CSAPQRELIQGYEQYF,TGCAGTGCCCCACAGCGGGAGTTGATTCAGGGCTACGAGCAGTACTTC
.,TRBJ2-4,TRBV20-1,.,CSAREPGREKVQYF,TGCAGTGCTAGAGAGCCCGGTCGGGAGAAAGTTCAGTACTTC
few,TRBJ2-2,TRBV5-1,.,CASSLDQPTGELFF,TGCGCCAGCAGCTTGGATCAGCCTACCGGGGAGCTGTTTTTT
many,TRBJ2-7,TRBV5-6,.,CASSGGVNEQYF,TGTGCCAGCAGCGGTGGGGTAAACGAGCAGTACTTC
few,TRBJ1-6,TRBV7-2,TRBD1,CASFLRQGGNSPLHF,TGTGCCAGCTTCTTAAGGCAGGGGGGTAATTCACCCCTCCACTTT